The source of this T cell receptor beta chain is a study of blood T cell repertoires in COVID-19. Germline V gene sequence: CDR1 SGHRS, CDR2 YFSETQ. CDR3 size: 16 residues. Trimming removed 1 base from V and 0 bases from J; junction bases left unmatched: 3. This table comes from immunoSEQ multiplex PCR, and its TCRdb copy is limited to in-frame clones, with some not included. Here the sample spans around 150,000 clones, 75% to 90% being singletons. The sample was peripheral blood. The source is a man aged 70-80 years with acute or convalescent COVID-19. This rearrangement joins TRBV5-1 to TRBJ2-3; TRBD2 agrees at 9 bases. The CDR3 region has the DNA TGCGCCAGCAGCTTGTCGACTAGCGGAAGCACAGATACGCAGTATTTT. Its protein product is CASSLSTSGSTDTQYF. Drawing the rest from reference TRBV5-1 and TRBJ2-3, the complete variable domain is KAGVTQTPRYLIKTRGQQVTLSCSPISGHRSVSWYQQTPGQGLQFLFEYFSETQRNKGNFPGRFSGRQFSNSRSEMNVSTLELGDSALYLCASSLSTSGSTDTQYFGPGTRLTVL.